The table lists the clone carrying this T cell receptor (beta chain) with a few counts. Its target is not known. The authors reverse transcribed all of the isolated RNA, so sequencing captured expressed TCRB transcripts. Sequencing was performed with immunoSEQ multiplex PCR; in TCRdb, only in-frame clones are kept and a portion is missing. The repertoire holds hundreds of thousands of clones, with roughly an eighth as singletons. The data are from a study of beta chain features in type 1 diabetes. Notes on the study in general: TCRB CDR3s from Type 1 diabetes patients were moderately but significantly shorter in all four CD4+ subsets.

The CDR3 runs 14 residues. With 8 bases clipped from V and 6 bases from J, the junction kept 9 bases outside the gene matches. Per germline, CDR1 MDHEN and CDR2 SYDVKM. The chain has TRBV28 and TRBJ2-2, with 7 bases aligning to TRBD2. Sequencing used naive CD4+ T cells from blood. This TCR was sampled from a man aged 18-30 years with type 1 diabetes. CDR3 amino acids: CASRPGLKPGELFF. The DNA of the CDR3 is TGTGCCAGCCGTCCGGGACTAAAACCCGGGGAGCTGTTTTTT.